This T cell receptor beta chain was recorded in a study of T-cell memory formation after mild COVID-19. TCRdb reanalysed the 5' RACE reads using MiXCR and keeps one entry per CDR3 protein. The table records fewer than 250,000 distinct CDR3 sequences, about 16% of them present only once. The germline gives CDR1 SNHLY, CDR2 FYNNEI. The CDR3 is 14 amino acids. Losses at the gene ends were 6 bases for V and 0 bases for J; bases not matched to a gene: 4. This clonotype was observed a few times. This clonotype was obtained from an adult woman who had mild COVID-19 (a few samples of this study predate the infection). Cell type and time point are not known. The chain links TRBV2 to TRBJ1-2, with TRBD1 matching 7 bases. Material for sequencing was PBMCs or a T cell subset sorted from them (not recorded which). The CDR3 DNA reads TGTGCCAGCAGGGGGGACAGTGCTAACTATGGCTACACCTTC. It specifies CASRGDSANYGYTF.